This T cell receptor beta chain derives from a study of a mutant IDH1 vaccine in newly diagnosed glioma. The wider study: Treated patients had a mean age of about 38 years and a roughly 62% male, around 38% female split. Previous treatment comprised radiotherapy, temozolomide, or both, mostly both.

Data came from immunoSEQ multiplex PCR; TCRdb stores just in-frame clones and leaves some out. Of roughly 30,000 clones in the sample, around 89% are singletons; the top ten hold 20% to 25%. Time point denoted: week 5, during vaccination. The investigators gave 300 ug of mutant IDH1 20-mer peptide in each vaccine dose, together with topical imiquimod. Trimming removed 4 bases from V and 9 bases from J; junction bases left unmatched: 10. Germline V CDR1 and CDR2: GTSNPN, SVGIG (reference sequence). CDR3 length: 14 residues. This clone was found a few times. Its antigen remains unidentified. The receptor's source is a man between 18 and 35 years old with glioma. The sequencing here drew on PBMCs, taken from a glioma patient whose treatment included an IDH1 peptide vaccine. This sequence joins TRBV30 and TRBJ2-1, with 9 bases matching TRBD2. The CDR3 DNA is TGTGCCTGGAAGGGGGGACTAGCTTTGGGTGAGCAGTTCTTC. Translating it yields CAWKGGLALGEQFF.